The entry below gives a single TCR beta chain sequence along with its context. The protocol was immunoSEQ multiplex PCR, while the TCRdb copy is restricted to in-frame clones and leaves out a portion. The table has roughly 90,000 clones, about 91% seen once. The data belong to a study of radiotherapy plus CTLA-4 blockade in lung cancer. About the study: Objective responses were recorded in 15% to 20% of patients, with disease control recorded in 25% to 40%.

Germline V CDR1 and CDR2: SGHNT, YYREEE (reference sequence). With 4 bases removed from V and 6 bases from J, the gap between germline ends came to 10 bases. The CDR3 covers 12 residues. This rearrangement joins TRBV5-4 to TRBJ1-2; D may be TRBD1 (5 bases). The sequence was obtained from a human donor with non-small cell lung cancer that progressed on radiotherapy plus ipilimumab. The material sequenced was peripheral blood, taken from a patient treated with radiotherapy plus ipilimumab. CDR3 sequence: CASSPEGNGYTF. CDR3 DNA sequence: TGTGCCAGCAGCCCGGAGGGGAATGGCTACACCTTC.